This T cell receptor beta chain was found in a study of CD8 T cells in Susac syndrome. Findings and limits, study-wide: The number of Susac-specific public clones found was sixteen in total CD8+ repertoires and about five in CD8+ TEMRA repertoires. The study found that Susac CD8+ clonal expansion peaked in TEMRA cells and active patients.

Sequencing of TCR beta was performed on blood CD8+ and CD4+ T cells. Negative isolation was used for CD8+ and CD4+ T cells, and FACS enrichment was applied to TEMRA cells. Trimming removed 5 bases at V and 1 base at J, with 14 bases between. The germline V gene encodes CDR1 SGHVS and CDR2 FQNEAQ. The CDR3 is made up of 16 amino acids. RNA, at about 0.5 to 1 ug, was reverse transcribed with random hexamers. Using its own MiXCR run on the immunoSEQ multiplex PCR reads, TCRdb lists one record per CDR3 protein. The data show 200,000 or so distinct CDR3 sequences, with roughly 94% seen just once and approximately 0.16% held by the top ten. In regard to this clonotype: The antigen remains unidentified.

The TCR was taken from a human donor with Susac syndrome. The sample taken for sequencing was CD8+ T cells from PBMCs. The rearrangement links TRBV7-8 to TRBJ2-2; D not resolved. This chain's CDR3 is CASSHHPTVNTGELFF. Here the CDR3 DNA reads TGTGCCAGCAGCCATCACCCAACAGTGAACACCGGGGAGCTGTTTTTT.